These T cell receptor beta chains were read from a single sample in a study of regulatory T cells in long-lasting Graves disease. Each CDR3 protein gets one entry after TCRdb re-called the multiplex PCR reads with MiXCR. This sample has about 400,000 distinct CDR3 sequences, with around 15% found just once. The starting material was peripheral blood mononuclear cells (PBMCs), obtained at new diagnosis, from a patient treated with antithyroid drugs. The receptors shown here come from a female donor with Graves disease. The CDR3 runs from the conserved cysteine through the conserved F or W. The D gene is left open where the match is weak. A row's size may be missing; if present it is once, few, many or a size class.

D | J | V | size | DNA | CDR3
TRBD1 | TRBJ2-7 | TRBV6-5 | many | TGTGCCAGCAGTTACTCAGGGGGACAGGTCTACGAGCAGTACTTC | CASSYSGGQVYEQYF
TRBD1 | TRBJ1-2 | TRBV19 | few | TGTGCCAGTAGTATTCGCTACGGGCGTGGACAGGGGTATGGCTACACCTTC | CASSIRYGRGQGYGYTF
NA | TRBJ2-2 | TRBV12-3/TRBV12-4 | many | TGTGCCAGCAATCCCCAGGGAGACGGGGAGCTGTTTTTT | CASNPQGDGELFF
NA | TRBJ2-3 | TRBV27 | many | TGTGCCAGCAGTTCCGACCATACGCAGTATTTT | CASSSDHTQYF
NA | TRBJ1-1 | TRBV29-1 | few | TGCAGCGTTGAAGGCCCCAGGGAGACTGAAGCTTTCTTT | CSVEGPRETEAFF
TRBD1 | TRBJ1-2 | TRBV12-3/TRBV12-4 | NA | TGTGCCAGCAGGCTTAGGGACAGGGGGCGACAATATGGCTACACCTTC | CASRLRDRGRQYGYTF
TRBD2 | TRBJ2-7 | TRBV12-3/TRBV12-4 | NA | TGTGCCAGCAGTTTCTATTCCCCGGGACTAGCGGGAATGCGCGAGCAGTACTTC | CASSFYSPGLAGMREQYF
NA | TRBJ2-7 | TRBV24-1 | many | TGTGCCACCAGTTCGGAACGGTCCTACGAGCAGTACTTC | CATSSERSYEQYF
NA | TRBJ2-1 | TRBV29-1 | many | TGCAGCGGAACTAGCTCGACCGACAATGAGCAGTTCTTC | CSGTSSTDNEQFF
NA | TRBJ2-2 | TRBV7-9 | NA | TGTGCCAGCAGCTTTGGAGGGCTTTGGGAGCTGTTTTTT | CASSFGGLWELFF
TRBD2 | TRBJ2-1 | TRBV6-2/TRBV6-3 | few | TGTGCCAGCAGTTTCAACGGACTAGCGGGAGCACGACAGTTCTTC | CASSFNGLAGARQFF
TRBD1 | TRBJ2-2 | TRBV12-5 | many | TGTGCTAGTGCCCTTCCCGGGACAGGGTCCCCCGGGGAGCTGTTTTTT | CASALPGTGSPGELFF
TRBD1 | TRBJ2-7 | TRBV4-1 | many | TGCGCCAGCAGCCAATACTACAGGGGCCGGGTCGAGCAGTACTTC | CASSQYYRGRVEQYF
NA | TRBJ1-1 | TRBV19 | few | TGTGCCAGTACCCTGTCACGTTCCGGGGCCACTGAAGCTTTCTTT | CASTLSRSGATEAFF
NA | TRBJ1-1 | TRBV7-2 | many | TGTGCCAGCAGATTCCCCACCTTTACTGAAGCTTTCTTT | CASRFPTFTEAFF
NA | TRBJ1-1 | TRBV5-4 | many | TGTGCCAGCAGCATGGGACTCGGGTCCCCTGAAGCTTTCTTT | CASSMGLGSPEAFF
TRBD1 | TRBJ1-2 | TRBV19 | few | TGTGCCAGTAGTTCCCACAGGGGGGCCTATGGCTACACCTTC | CASSSHRGAYGYTF
NA | TRBJ2-5 | TRBV24-1 | many | TGTGCCACCAGTGAGGGACCCCAAGAGACCCAGTACTTC | CATSEGPQETQYF
NA | TRBJ1-1 | TRBV12-3/TRBV12-4 | many | TGTGCCGGGGGGGGGGGGTACACTGAAGCTTTCTTT | CAGGGGYTEAFF
TRBD1 | TRBJ1-1 | TRBV30 | many | TGTGCCTGGAGTCCTCTCGCGGGACAGGGGCTGAAATTCAAAGCTTTCTTT | CAWSPLAGQGLKFKAFF
NA | TRBJ1-1 | TRBV20-1 | many | TGCAGTGCTAGAAGGGGGATGAACACTGAAGCTTTCTTT | CSARRGMNTEAFF
NA | TRBJ1-2 | TRBV15 | few | TGTGCCACCAGCAGAGACCAAATAGCAGACAATGGCTACACCTTC | CATSRDQIADNGYTF
NA | TRBJ1-4 | TRBV6-5 | many | TGTGCCAGCAGTTACTCGGGGAGTCAGCGGAAACTGTTTTTT | CASSYSGSQRKLFF
NA | TRBJ1-4 | TRBV5-6 | few | TGTGCCAGCAGCTTGTTATCTCACAGGGCAAACGATGAAAAACTGTTTTTT | CASSLLSHRANDEKLFF
TRBD1 | TRBJ1-6 | TRBV15 | many | TGTGCCACCAGCAGAGATCGGGACAGGGGGCCCCTCCACTTT | CATSRDRDRGPLHF
NA | TRBJ2-7 | TRBV7-9 | few | TGTGCCAGCAGTAAGAGGGGGTTGGAGGAACCAAATCCAATTCAGTACTTC | CASSKRGLEEPNPIQYF
NA | TRBJ2-7 | TRBV9 | many | TGTGCCAGCAGCGCCCCCGGGACACACCAAATCTACGAGCAGTACTTC | CASSAPGTHQIYEQYF
TRBD1 | TRBJ2-1 | TRBV2 | many | TGTGCCAGCAGTGTACAGGGGTTAGGCGACAATGAGCAGTTCTTC | CASSVQGLGDNEQFF